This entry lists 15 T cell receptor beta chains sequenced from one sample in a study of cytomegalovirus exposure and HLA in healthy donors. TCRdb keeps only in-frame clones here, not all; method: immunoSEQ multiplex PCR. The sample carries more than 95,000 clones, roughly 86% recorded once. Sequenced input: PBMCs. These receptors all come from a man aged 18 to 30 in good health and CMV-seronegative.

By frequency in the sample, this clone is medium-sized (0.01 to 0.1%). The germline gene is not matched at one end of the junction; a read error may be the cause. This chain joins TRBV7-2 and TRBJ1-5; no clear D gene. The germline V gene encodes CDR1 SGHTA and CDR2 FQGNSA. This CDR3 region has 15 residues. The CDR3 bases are TGTGCCAGCAGCATAGCGCCGGTGGGCAATCAGCCCCAGCATTTT. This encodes CASSIAPVGNQPQHF.

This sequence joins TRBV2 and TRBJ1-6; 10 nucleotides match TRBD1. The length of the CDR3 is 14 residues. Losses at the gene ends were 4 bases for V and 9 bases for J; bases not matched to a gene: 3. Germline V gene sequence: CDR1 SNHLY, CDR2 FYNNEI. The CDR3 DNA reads TGTGCCAGCAGTGCCGGGACAGGGGTTTCACCCCTCCACTTT. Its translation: CASSAGTGVSPLHF.

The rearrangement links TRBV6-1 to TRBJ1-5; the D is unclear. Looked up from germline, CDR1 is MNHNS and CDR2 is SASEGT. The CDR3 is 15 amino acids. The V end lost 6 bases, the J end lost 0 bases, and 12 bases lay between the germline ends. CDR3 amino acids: CASRLGVNSNQPQHF. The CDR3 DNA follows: TGTGCCAGCAGACTCGGGGTAAATAGCAATCAGCCCCAGCATTTT.

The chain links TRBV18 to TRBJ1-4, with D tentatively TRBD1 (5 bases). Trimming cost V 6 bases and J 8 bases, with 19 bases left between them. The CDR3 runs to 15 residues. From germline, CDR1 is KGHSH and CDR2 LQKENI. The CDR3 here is CASSLPRGGSEKLFF. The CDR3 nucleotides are TGTGCCAGCTCCCTACCCCGGGGGGGTAGCGAAAAACTGTTTTTT.

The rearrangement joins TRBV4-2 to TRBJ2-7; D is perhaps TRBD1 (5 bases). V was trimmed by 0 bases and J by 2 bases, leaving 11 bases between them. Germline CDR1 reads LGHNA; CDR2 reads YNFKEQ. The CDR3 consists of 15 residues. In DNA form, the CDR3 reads TGTGCCAGCAGCCAAGATCCTGGGGCCCCCTACGAGCAGTACTTC. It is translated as CASSQDPGAPYEQYF.

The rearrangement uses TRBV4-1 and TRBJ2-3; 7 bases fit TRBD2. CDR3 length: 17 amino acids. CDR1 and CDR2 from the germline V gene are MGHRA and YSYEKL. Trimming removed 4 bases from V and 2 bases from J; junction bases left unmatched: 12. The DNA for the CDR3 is TGCGCCAGCAGCCGCTCATTGGGGCTAGCGGCCACAGATACGCAGTATTTT. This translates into CASSRSLGLAATDTQYF.

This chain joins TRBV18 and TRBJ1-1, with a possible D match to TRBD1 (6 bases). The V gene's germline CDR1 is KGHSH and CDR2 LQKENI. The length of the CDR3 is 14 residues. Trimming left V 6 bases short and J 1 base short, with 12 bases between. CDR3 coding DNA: TGTGCCAGCTCCCCCTGGGACAAGAACACTGAAGCTTTCTTT. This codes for CASSPWDKNTEAFF.

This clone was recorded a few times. The CDR3, as DNA: TGTGCTAGTGGTTTGGTACAAGGAGAGGGCAATCAGCCCCAGCATTTT. Translating gives CASGLVQGEGNQPQHF. This chain connects TRBV12-5 to TRBJ1-5, with D uncertain. The CDR3 runs to 16 residues. In germline, CDR1 is LGHNT, CDR2 FRNRAP. V lost 0 bases and J 2 bases, leaving 11 bases between the germline ends.

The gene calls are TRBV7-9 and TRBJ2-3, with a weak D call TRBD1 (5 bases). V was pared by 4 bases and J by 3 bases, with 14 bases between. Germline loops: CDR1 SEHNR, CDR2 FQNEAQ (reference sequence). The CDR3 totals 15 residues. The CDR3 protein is CASSSPRERTDTQYF. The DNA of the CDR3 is TGTGCCAGCAGCTCACCCAGGGAAAGAACAGATACGCAGTATTTT.

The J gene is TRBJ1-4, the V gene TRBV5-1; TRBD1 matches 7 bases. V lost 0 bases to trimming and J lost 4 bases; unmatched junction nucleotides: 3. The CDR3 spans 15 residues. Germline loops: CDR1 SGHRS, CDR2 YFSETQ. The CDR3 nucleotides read TGCGCCAGCAGCTTGGAGGGACAGTTTAATGAAAAACTGTTTTTT. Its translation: CASSLEGQFNEKLFF. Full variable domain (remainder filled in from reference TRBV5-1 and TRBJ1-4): KAGVTQTPRYLIKTRGQQVTLSCSPISGHRSVSWYQQTPGQGLQFLFEYFSETQRNKGNFPGRFSGRQFSNSRSEMNVSTLELGDSALYLCASSLEGQFNEKLFFGSGTQLSVL.

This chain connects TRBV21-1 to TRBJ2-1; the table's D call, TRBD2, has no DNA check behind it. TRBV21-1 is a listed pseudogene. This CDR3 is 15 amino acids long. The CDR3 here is CASSKGERERNEQFF. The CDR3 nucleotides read TGTGCCAGCAGCAAAGGAGAGCGGGAAAGGAATGAGCAGTTCTTC.

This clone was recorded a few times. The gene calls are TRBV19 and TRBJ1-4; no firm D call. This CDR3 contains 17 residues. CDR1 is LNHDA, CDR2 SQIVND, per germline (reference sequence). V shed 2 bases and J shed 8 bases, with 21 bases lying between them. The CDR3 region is CASSISGRRGVKEKLFF. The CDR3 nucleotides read TGTGCCAGTAGTATATCCGGGAGGCGCGGGGTTAAGGAAAAACTGTTTTTT.

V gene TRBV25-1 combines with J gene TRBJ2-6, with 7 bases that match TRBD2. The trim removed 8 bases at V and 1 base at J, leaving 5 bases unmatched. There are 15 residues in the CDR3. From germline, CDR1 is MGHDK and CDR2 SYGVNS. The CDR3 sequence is CASLGGKSGANVLTF. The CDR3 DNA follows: TGTGCCAGCCTCGGGGGGAAGTCTGGGGCCAACGTCCTGACTTTC.

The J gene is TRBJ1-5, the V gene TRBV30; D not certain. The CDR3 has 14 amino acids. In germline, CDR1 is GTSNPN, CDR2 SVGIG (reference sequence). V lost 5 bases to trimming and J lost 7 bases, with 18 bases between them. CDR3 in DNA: TGTGCCTGGGGGGTGAAGGGCAGGAGGCAGCCCCAGCATTTT. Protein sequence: CAWGVKGRRQPQHF.

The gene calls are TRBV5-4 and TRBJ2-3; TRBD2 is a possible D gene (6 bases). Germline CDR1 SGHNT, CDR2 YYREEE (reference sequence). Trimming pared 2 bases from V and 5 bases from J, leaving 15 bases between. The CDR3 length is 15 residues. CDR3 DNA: TGTGCCAGCAGCTTCTTCGGTAGCGGAGAAGATACGCAGTATTTT. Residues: CASSFFGSGEDTQYF.